This TCR beta chain was obtained from a study of siplizumab effects on memory and regulatory T cells. The V gene's germline CDR1 is SNHLY and CDR2 FYNNEI. This CDR3 has 12 residues. Trimming took off 7 bases at V and 4 bases at J, with 11 bases between the two ends. The protocol was immunoSEQ multiplex PCR, while the TCRdb copy is restricted to in-frame clones and leaves out a portion. The repertoire holds about 120,000 clones, with roughly 94% as singletons. The genes are TRBV2 and TRBJ2-7; D gene uncertain. Sequenced: non-Treg CD4+ T cells sorted from blood. The receptor was derived from a human donor in good health. DNA for the CDR3: TGTGCCAGCACCCCGAGTCTTTACGAGCAGTACTTC. Its translation is CASTPSLYEQYF.